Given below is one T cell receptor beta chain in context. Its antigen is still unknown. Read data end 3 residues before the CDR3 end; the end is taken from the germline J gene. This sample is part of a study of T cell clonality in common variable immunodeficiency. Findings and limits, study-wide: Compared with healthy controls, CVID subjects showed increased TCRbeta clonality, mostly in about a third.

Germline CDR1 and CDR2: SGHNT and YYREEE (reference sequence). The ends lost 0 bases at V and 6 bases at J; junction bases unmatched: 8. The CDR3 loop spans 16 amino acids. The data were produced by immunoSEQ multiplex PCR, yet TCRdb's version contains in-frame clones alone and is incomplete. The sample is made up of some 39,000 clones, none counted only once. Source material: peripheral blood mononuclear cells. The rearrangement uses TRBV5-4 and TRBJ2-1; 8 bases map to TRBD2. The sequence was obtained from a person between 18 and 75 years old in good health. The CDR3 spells CASSLGQGLGGNEQFF. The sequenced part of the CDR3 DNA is TGTGCCAGCAGCTTGGGTCAGGGACTAGGGGGCAATGAG.